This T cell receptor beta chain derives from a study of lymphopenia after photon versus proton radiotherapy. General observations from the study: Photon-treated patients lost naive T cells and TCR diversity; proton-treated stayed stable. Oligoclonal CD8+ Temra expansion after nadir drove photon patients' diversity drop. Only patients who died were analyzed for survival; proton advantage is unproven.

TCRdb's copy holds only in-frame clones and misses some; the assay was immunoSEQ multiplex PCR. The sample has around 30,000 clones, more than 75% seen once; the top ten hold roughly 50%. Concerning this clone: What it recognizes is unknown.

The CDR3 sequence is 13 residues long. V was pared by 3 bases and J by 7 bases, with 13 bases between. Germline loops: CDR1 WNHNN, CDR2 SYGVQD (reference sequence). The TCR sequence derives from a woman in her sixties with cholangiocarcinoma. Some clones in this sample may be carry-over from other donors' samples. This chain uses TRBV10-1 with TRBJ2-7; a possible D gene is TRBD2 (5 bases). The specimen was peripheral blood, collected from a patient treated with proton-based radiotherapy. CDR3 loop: CASSDGSLGEQYF. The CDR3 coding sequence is TGCGCCAGCAGTGATGGGAGTTTAGGGGAGCAGTACTTC.